The 16 T cell receptor beta chains in this list originate from one sample, sequenced in a study. TCRdb reprocessed the 5' RACE reads via MiXCR and lists one record per CDR3 protein. The sample lists thousands of distinct CDR3 sequences; approximately 52% were seen once. The sequencing input was memory CD4+ T cells sorted from a lymph node. Subset: memory CD4+ T cells, CD4+CD45RO+CD25-. The source of these receptors is a female donor with breast cancer.

This clonotype was detected only once. This chain links TRBV4-1 with TRBJ1-1, with D possibly TRBD1 on 5 matching bases. CDR1 is MGHRA and CDR2 is YSYEKL in the germline V gene. With 6 bases removed from V and 0 bases from J, the gap between germline ends came to 14 bases. This CDR3 is 15 amino acids long. The DNA of the CDR3 is TGCGCCAGCAGGGGGGTGGGGCGGCTGAACACTGAAGCTTTCTTT. Encoded protein: CASRGVGRLNTEAFF.

This chain uses TRBV6-5 with TRBJ1-1, with TRBD1 matching 11 bases. The V and J ends lost 1 base and 5 bases, in that order; junction bases with no gene match: 3. Germline-derived CDR1 and CDR2 are MNHEY and SVGAGI. The CDR3 loop spans 15 amino acids. DNA of the CDR3: TGTGCCAGCAGTTACTTTGGGACAGGGGGGACTGAAGCTTTCTTT. Protein product: CASSYFGTGGTEAFF.

This clonotype has a handful of counts. V usage is TRBV20-1 and J usage is TRBJ2-7; 7 bases match TRBD2. With 6 bases clipped from V and 4 bases from J, the junction kept 9 bases outside the gene matches. CDR3 length: 13 residues. Germline-derived CDR1 and CDR2 are DFQATT and SNEGSKA (reference sequence). The CDR3 DNA reads as TGCAGTGCCCCGATAGCGGGTGGGTACGAGCAGTACTTC. Translating it yields CSAPIAGGYEQYF.

The V call is TRBV4-1, the J call TRBJ2-1; 11 bases line up with TRBD2. The CDR3 sequence is 17 residues long. Losses at the gene ends were 3 bases for V and 1 base for J; bases not matched to a gene: 5. Per the germline V gene, CDR1 is MGHRA and CDR2 is YSYEKL. CDR3 in amino acids: CASSQGGLAASYNEQFF. The CDR3 region has the DNA TGCGCCAGCAGCCAGGGGGGACTAGCGGCTTCCTACAATGAGCAGTTCTTC.

This clonotype appeared a few times. The gene calls are TRBV20-1 and TRBJ2-7, with a tentative D call TRBD2 (7 bases). Germline CDR1 is DFQATT and CDR2 is SNEGSKA (reference sequence). The CDR3 spans 13 residues. The V end lost 8 bases, the J end lost 5 bases, and 19 bases lay between the germline ends. The CDR3 nucleotides are TGCAGTCCGGGGGGCAGGTTGGACCACGAGCAGTACTTC. Its protein is CSPGGRLDHEQYF.

This clonotype was detected only a few times. The gene calls are TRBV12-3 or TRBV12-4 and TRBJ1-5; tentatively, D is TRBD1 (5 bases). The CDR3 runs 14 residues. Trimming stripped 6 bases from V and 5 bases from J, with 14 bases between. CDR3 coding DNA: TGTGCCAGCAGCCGGGGCCTGGGGGATCAGCCCCAGCATTTT. Its protein product is CASSRGLGDQPQHF.

V and J are TRBV12-3 or TRBV12-4 and TRBJ1-2; D is unclear. V was cut by 4 bases and J by 2 bases, with 5 bases left in between. This CDR3 spans 12 amino acids. In nucleotides, the CDR3 is TGTGCCAGCAGTTCCCCGAACTATGGCTACACCTTC. Translation gives CASSSPNYGYTF.

The sample holds a few counts of this clonotype. V gene TRBV7-2 combines with J gene TRBJ2-7, with D unresolved. Germline V gene lookup returns CDR1 SGHTA and CDR2 FQGNSA. The length of the CDR3 is 13 residues. V lost 4 bases to trimming and J lost 5 bases, with 12 bases between them. For the CDR3, the DNA is TGTGCCAGCAGCTCCTACCTGGACGACGAGCAGTACTTC. This translates into CASSSYLDDEQYF.

The CDR3 bases are TGTGCCAGCAGCATCGCCGAGGATCAGCCCCAGCATTTT. This encodes CASSIAEDQPQHF. The gene calls are TRBV12-3 or TRBV12-4 and TRBJ1-5; D gene uncertain. The V gene lost 6 bases and the J gene lost 5 bases, with 11 bases spanning the gap. CDR3 length: 13 amino acids.

The chain links TRBV29-1 to TRBJ2-1, with 14 bases matching TRBD2. The CDR3 extends over 19 amino acids. Germline trimming cut 2 bases from V and 3 bases from J; bases unmatched to any gene: 12. CDR1 and CDR2 from the germline V gene are SQVTM and ANQGSEA. This CDR3 is CSVEYETSGRASYYNEQFF. DNA for the CDR3: TGCAGCGTTGAATACGAGACTAGCGGGAGGGCCTCTTACTACAATGAGCAGTTCTTC.

The table lists this clonotype with a few counts. V gene TRBV4-1 combines with J gene TRBJ1-1; D remains ambiguous. The CDR3 is made up of 14 amino acids. Germline V gene sequence: CDR1 MGHRA, CDR2 YSYEKL. Trimming took 3 bases from V and 1 from J, leaving 9 bases between them. CDR3 nucleotides: TGCGCCAGCAGCCAGGGCAGGACGAACACTGAAGCTTTCTTT. It encodes CASSQGRTNTEAFF.

This clonotype was counted a few times. V gene TRBV12-3 or TRBV12-4 combines with J gene TRBJ2-7, with D perhaps matching TRBD2 (6 bases). Trimming stripped 6 bases from V and 2 bases from J, with 20 bases between. This CDR3 spans 16 amino acids. Written as DNA, the CDR3 is TGTGCCAGCAGCGTAGCTCCCGGGGGAAATACCTACGAGCAGTACTTC. It specifies CASSVAPGGNTYEQYF.

The chain links TRBV4-2 to TRBJ1-2, with a possible D match to TRBD1 (5 bases). The CDR3 is 14 amino acids. CDR1 LGHNA and CDR2 YNFKEQ come from the germline V gene. V was clipped by 7 bases and J by 5 bases, with 17 bases between them. Here the CDR3 reads CASTRQRAGYGYTF. CDR3 nucleotides: TGTGCCAGCACTCGACAGAGGGCAGGGTATGGCTACACCTTC.

The rearrangement links TRBV20-1 to TRBJ2-3; D gene ambiguous. Trimming pared 7 bases from V and 5 bases from J, leaving 13 bases between. In germline, CDR1 is DFQATT, CDR2 SNEGSKA (reference sequence). This CDR3 spans 12 amino acids. The CDR3 DNA sequence: TGCAGTGTTGGGCCTCCGGGAGATACGCAGTATTTT. Translated: CSVGPPGDTQYF.

The rearrangement joins TRBV7-2 to TRBJ1-5; D unclear. This CDR3 spans 15 amino acids. The ends were cut back, 1 base at V and 7 bases at J, with 14 bases in the middle. Germline values: CDR1 SGHTA, CDR2 FQGNSA. CDR3 sequence: CASSLGLGLGQPQHF. The CDR3 DNA is TGTGCCAGCAGCTTAGGGCTCGGTTTAGGACAGCCCCAGCATTTT.

This clonotype was counted a few times. The gene calls are TRBV12-3 or TRBV12-4 and TRBJ2-7; D unresolved. Trimming removed 3 bases from V and 2 bases from J, with 11 bases in between. The CDR3 covers 14 residues. The CDR3 spells CASSFYDTTYEQYF. The CDR3 region has the DNA TGTGCCAGCAGTTTTTATGATACTACCTACGAGCAGTACTTC.